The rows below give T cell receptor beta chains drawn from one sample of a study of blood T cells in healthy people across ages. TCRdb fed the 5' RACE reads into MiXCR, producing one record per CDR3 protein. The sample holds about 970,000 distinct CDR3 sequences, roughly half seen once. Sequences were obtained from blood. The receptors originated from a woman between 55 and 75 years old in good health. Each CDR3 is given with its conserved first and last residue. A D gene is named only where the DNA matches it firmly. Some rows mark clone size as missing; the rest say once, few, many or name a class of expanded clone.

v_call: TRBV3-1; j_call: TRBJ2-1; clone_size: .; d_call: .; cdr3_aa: CASSHYRGDGVQFF; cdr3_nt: TGTGCCAGCAGCCACTACAGAGGAGACGGTGTACAGTTCTTC
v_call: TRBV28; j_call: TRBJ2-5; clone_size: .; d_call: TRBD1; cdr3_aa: CASTGDRESYNGQYF; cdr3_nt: TGTGCCAGCACAGGGGACAGGGAATCCTACAATGGGCAGTACTTC
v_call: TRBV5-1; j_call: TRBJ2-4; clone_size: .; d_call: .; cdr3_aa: CASSSNGTQNIQYF; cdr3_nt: TGCGCCAGCAGCTCGAACGGAACCCAAAACATTCAGTACTTT
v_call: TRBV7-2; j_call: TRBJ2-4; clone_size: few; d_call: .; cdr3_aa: CASSLQVDSHIQYF; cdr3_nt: TGTGCCAGCAGCTTACAGGTTGATAGCCACATTCAGTACTTC
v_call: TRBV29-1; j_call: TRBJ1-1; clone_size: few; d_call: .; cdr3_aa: CSGTRFEDTEAFF; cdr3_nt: TGCAGCGGCACTAGGTTCGAAGACACTGAAGCTTTCTTT
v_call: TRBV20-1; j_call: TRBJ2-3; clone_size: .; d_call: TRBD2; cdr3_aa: CSAVMSSGSADAQYF; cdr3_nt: TGCAGTGCAGTGATGTCTAGCGGGAGCGCAGATGCGCAGTATTTT
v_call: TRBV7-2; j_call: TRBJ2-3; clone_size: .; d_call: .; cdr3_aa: CASSLTDKQYF; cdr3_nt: TGTGCCAGCAGCTTAACGGATAAGCAGTATTTT
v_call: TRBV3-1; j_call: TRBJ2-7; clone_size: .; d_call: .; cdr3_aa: CASSQFLAGGQYF; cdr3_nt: TGTGCCAGCAGCCAATTCCTGGCGGGTGGGCAGTACTTC
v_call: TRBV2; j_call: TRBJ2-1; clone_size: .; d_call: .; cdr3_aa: CTSSDGTDNEQFF; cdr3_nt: TGTACCAGCAGTGATGGGACTGACAATGAGCAGTTCTTC
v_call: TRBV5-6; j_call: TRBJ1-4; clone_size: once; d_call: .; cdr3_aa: CASNWWTAAEEKLFF; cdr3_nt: TGTGCCAGCAACTGGTGGACAGCGGCCGAGGAAAAACTGTTTTTT
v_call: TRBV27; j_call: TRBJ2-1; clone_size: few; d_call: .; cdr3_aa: CASSFRYGSAENEQFF; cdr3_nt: TGTGCCAGCAGTTTTCGATACGGGAGTGCGGAGAATGAGCAGTTCTTC
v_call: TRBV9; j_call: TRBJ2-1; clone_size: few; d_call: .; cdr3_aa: CASSVDVRYNEQFF; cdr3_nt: TGTGCCAGCAGCGTAGACGTACGCTACAATGAGCAGTTCTTC
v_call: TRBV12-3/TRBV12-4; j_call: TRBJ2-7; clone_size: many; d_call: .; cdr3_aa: CASSSRDRYEQYF; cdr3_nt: TGTGCCAGCAGTAGTCGAGACCGCTACGAGCAGTACTTC
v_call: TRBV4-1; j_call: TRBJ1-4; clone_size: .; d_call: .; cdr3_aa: CASSQKVNNEKLFF; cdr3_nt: TGCGCCAGCAGCCAAAAGGTGAATAATGAAAAACTGTTTTTT
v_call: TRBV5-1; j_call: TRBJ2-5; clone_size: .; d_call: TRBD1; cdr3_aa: CASSHNRGRGETQYF; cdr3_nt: TGCGCCAGCAGCCACAACAGGGGTAGGGGAGAGACCCAGTACTTC
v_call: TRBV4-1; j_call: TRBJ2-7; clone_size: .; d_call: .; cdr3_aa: CASSQEERSFYEQYF; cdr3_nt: TGCGCCAGCAGCCAAGAGGAGCGGAGTTTCTACGAGCAGTACTTC